These 6 T cell receptor beta chains came from one sample sequenced in a study of blood T cell repertoires in COVID-19. Libraries were prepared by immunoSEQ multiplex PCR; TCRdb keeps only in-frame clonotypes and omits some of them. In the table there are 150,000 or so clones, 84% of which are singletons. The sample comprised peripheral blood. These receptors were taken from a human donor in a cohort sampled during active COVID-19.

V and J are TRBV3-1 (or the pseudogene TRBV3-2) and TRBJ2-7, with 7 bases lining up with TRBD1. Germline CDR1 reads LGHDT; CDR2 reads YNNKEL (reference sequence). V was pared by 5 bases and J by 5 bases, with 9 bases of the junction left unmatched. This CDR3 is built from 14 residues. The DNA for the CDR3 is TGTGCCAGCAGCAGTACAGGGGTAAGGAACGAGCAGTACTTC. This sequence encodes CASSSTGVRNEQYF.

This clone appeared many times. The CDR3 is CASSPRAGNTIYF. The CDR3 DNA follows: TGTGCCAGCAGCCCCAGGGCTGGAAACACCATATATTTT. This chain links TRBV5-6 with TRBJ1-3, with D possibly being TRBD1 (5 bases). The CDR3 totals 13 residues. Germline V CDR1 and CDR2: SGHDT, YYEEEE. With 4 bases removed from V and 2 bases from J, the gap between germline ends came to 7 bases. The full variable domain, rest sourced from reference TRBV5-6 and TRBJ1-3, is DAGVTQSPTHLIKTRGQQVTLRCSPKSGHDTVSWYQQALGQGPQFIFQYYEEEERQRGNFPDRFSGHQFPNYSSELNVNALLLGDSALYLCASSPRAGNTIYFGEGSWLTVV.

The table lists this clone with a count of one. The chain combines TRBV4-3 with TRBJ1-4; no definite D call. V lost 4 bases, J lost 6 bases, and 9 bases lay in between. The CDR3 has 13 residues. CDR1 and CDR2 from the germline V gene are LGHNA and YSLEER. The CDR3 nucleotides are TGCGCCAGCAGCCCAGGCTTGTATGAAAAACTGTTTTTT. The encoded protein is CASSPGLYEKLFF.

The chain uses TRBV11-3 and TRBJ1-5; no clear D gene. Looked up from germline, CDR1 is SGHNT and CDR2 is YENEEA. CDR3 length: 13 residues. V was trimmed by 2 bases and J by 4 bases, leaving 6 bases between them. This CDR3 is CASSLNTNQPQHF. The CDR3 DNA reads as TGTGCCAGCAGCTTAAACACAAATCAGCCCCAGCATTTT.

This clone showed up just once. This rearrangement joins TRBV19 to TRBJ1-1; unclear D gene. Germline CDR1 LNHDA, CDR2 SQIVND (reference sequence). The CDR3 totals 14 residues. V was trimmed by 4 bases and J by 0 bases, leaving 9 bases between them. CDR3: CASSTFGVNTEAFF. The CDR3 DNA follows: TGTGCCAGTAGTACTTTCGGGGTGAACACTGAAGCTTTCTTT.

The chain carries TRBV3-1 (or the pseudogene TRBV3-2) and TRBJ2-3, with D tentatively TRBD2 (6 bases). The CDR3 loop spans 15 amino acids. Germline V gene data show CDR1 as LGHDT and CDR2 as YNNKEL (reference sequence). V was shortened by 6 bases and J by 1 base, with 14 bases between the two germline ends. Written as DNA, the CDR3 is TGTGCCAGCAGGACCTCTGGCGGGGGCACAGATACGCAGTATTTT. This sequence encodes CASRTSGGGTDTQYF.